Presented here are 29 T cell receptor beta chains from one specimen sequenced in a study of cytomegalovirus exposure and HLA in healthy donors. Both 60 Vbeta primers and 13 Jbeta primers went into the PCR. Assay used: immunoSEQ multiplex PCR; TCRdb lists only in-frame clones, some missing. In the table there are 150,000 to 200,000 clones, approximately 79% of which are singletons. The sample comprised PBMCs. These receptors came from a man between 40 and 49 years old in good health and CMV-seropositive.

This clone showed up just a few times. The V gene is TRBV28, the J gene TRBJ1-5, with 9 bases aligning to TRBD1. Germline CDR1 MDHEN, CDR2 SYDVKM. The V and J ends lost 5 bases and 3 bases, in that order; junction bases with no gene match: 5. The CDR3 runs 15 residues. The CDR3 nucleotides read TGTGCCAGCAGTGTGGACAGGGGTGTCAATCAGCCCCAGCATTTT. It translates to CASSVDRGVNQPQHF.

V gene TRBV29-1 combines with J gene TRBJ2-7, with TRBD1 as a possible D gene (5 bases). With 2 bases removed from V and 3 bases from J, the gap between germline ends came to 11 bases. The CDR3 has 13 amino acids. Germline V gene sequence: CDR1 SQVTM, CDR2 ANQGSEA. CDR3 amino acids: CSVERWQGYEQYF. The CDR3 coding sequence is TGCAGCGTTGAAAGGTGGCAGGGCTACGAGCAGTACTTC.

The V call is TRBV27, the J call TRBJ1-2; TRBD1 agrees at 10 bases. The CDR3 is made up of 13 amino acids. With 6 bases clipped from V and 8 bases from J, the junction kept 6 bases outside the gene matches. Germline V lookup: CDR1 MNHEY, CDR2 SMNVEV (reference sequence). CDR3 bases: TGTGCCAGCAGCCGACAGGGGGCGCGGGGCTACACCTTC. It yields the protein CASSRQGARGYTF.

This chain connects TRBV20-1 to TRBJ1-3, with TRBD1 matching 9 bases. This CDR3 has 11 residues. Germline-derived CDR1 and CDR2 are DFQATT and SNEGSKA (reference sequence). CDR3 loop: CGGQGGHTIYF. In DNA, the CDR3 is TGCGGGGGACAGGGCGGTCACACCATATATTTT.

This clone was counted between two and nine times. The chain combines TRBV6-1 with TRBJ2-3; 16 nucleotides agree with TRBD2. Per the germline V gene, CDR1 is MNHNS and CDR2 is SASEGT. The V gene end was trimmed by 4 bases and the J gene end by 4 bases; junction bases not matched to a gene: 5. This CDR3 spans 17 amino acids. CDR3 in DNA: TGTGCCAGCAGTGTGGGACTAGCGGGAGGGTGGTCAGATACGCAGTATTTT. Its translation is CASSVGLAGGWSDTQYF.

The CDR3 region is CASSGGRGAGTFNNEQFF. The CDR3 DNA reads TGTGCCAGCAGCGGAGGAAGGGGAGCCGGGACTTTTAACAATGAGCAGTTCTTC. This chain uses TRBV13 with TRBJ2-1; D is perhaps TRBD2 (6 bases). The CDR3 extends over 18 amino acids. Germline CDR1 PRHDT, CDR2 FYEKMQ (reference sequence). V was clipped by 5 bases and J by 5 bases, with 25 bases between them.

The V gene is TRBV14, the J gene TRBJ2-3; D remains ambiguous. The ends were cut back, 5 bases at V and 0 bases at J, with 9 bases in the middle. This CDR3 has 14 amino acids. The V gene's germline CDR1 is SGHDN and CDR2 FVKESK. For the CDR3, the DNA is TGTGCCAGCAGCGTACGACAAAGCACAGATACGCAGTATTTT. It specifies CASSVRQSTDTQYF.

V and J are TRBV6-4 and TRBJ1-5; D remains ambiguous. With 5 bases removed from V and 2 bases from J, the gap between germline ends came to 10 bases. The CDR3 is 14 amino acids. Germline values: CDR1 MRHNA, CDR2 SNTAGT. DNA of the CDR3: TGTGCCAGCAGTCCCGGTTTTGGCAATCAGCCCCAGCATTTT. Translating it yields CASSPGFGNQPQHF.

On this clone: Compared with germline, one end of the junction differs, possibly owing to a read error. Other DNA sequences from this sample encode an identical CDR3 as well. V is TRBV27 and J is TRBJ1-1; 8 positions agree with TRBD1. The CDR3 covers 14 residues. Germline assignment: CDR1 MNHEY and CDR2 SMNVEV (reference sequence). CDR3 amino acids: CASSPRQGRTEAFF. The CDR3 DNA reads TGTGCCAGCAGTCCTCGACAGGGGAGGACTGAAGCCTTCTTT.

This clone was recorded once. The V call is TRBV16, the J call TRBJ1-1; the match to TRBD1 covers 7 bases. V trimming: 2 bases; J trimming: 4 bases; junction bases outside the gene matches: 7. Germline lookup yields CDR1 KGHSY and CDR2 FQNENV. The CDR3 is 15 residues long. CDR3 nucleotides: TGTGCCAGCAGCCAACCGGGACAGACCATCACTGAAGCTTTCTTT. Encoded protein: CASSQPGQTITEAFF.

The CDR3 spells CASSQETSGSYEQYF. CDR3 in DNA: TGTGCCAGCAGCCAAGAGACTAGCGGCTCCTACGAGCAGTACTTC. The V call is TRBV4-2, the J call TRBJ2-7; 9 nucleotides agree with TRBD2. Germline V CDR1 and CDR2: LGHNA, YNFKEQ. The CDR3 covers 15 residues. The J segment lost 0 bases and the V segment lost 0 bases, leaving 0 bases of the junction unmatched.

The gene calls are TRBV7-3 and TRBJ2-1; 7 positions agree with TRBD1. V trimming: 4 bases; J trimming: 0 bases; junction bases outside the gene matches: 3. Germline loops: CDR1 SGHTA, CDR2 FQGTGA. The CDR3 sequence is 15 residues long. Here the CDR3 reads CASSWDRGSYNEQFF. CDR3 DNA: TGTGCCAGCAGCTGGGACAGAGGCTCCTACAATGAGCAGTTCTTC.

This chain uses TRBV9 with TRBJ1-2; 8 bases agree with TRBD1. CDR1 and CDR2 from the germline V gene are SGDLS and YYNGEE. The CDR3 has 14 residues. V shed 3 bases and J 6 bases; nucleotides not matched to a gene: 7. This chain's CDR3 is CASSGQQGGDGYTF. DNA for the CDR3: TGTGCCAGCAGCGGCCAACAGGGGGGTGATGGCTACACCTTC.

The V gene is TRBV7-9, the J gene TRBJ2-3, with a weak D call TRBD2 (5 bases). Per the germline V gene, CDR1 is SEHNR and CDR2 is FQNEAQ (reference sequence). V was cut by 3 bases and J by 0 bases, with 10 bases left in between. This CDR3 spans 15 amino acids. CDR3 amino acids: CASSLTGISTDTQYF. The CDR3, as DNA: TGTGCCAGCAGCTTGACCGGGATCAGCACAGATACGCAGTATTTT.

This chain connects TRBV9 to TRBJ2-1; the match to TRBD2 covers 7 bases. Germline V gene data show CDR1 as SGDLS and CDR2 as YYNGEE. The V and J ends lost 0 bases and 0 bases, in that order; junction bases with no gene match: 0. The CDR3 is 15 amino acids. The DNA of the CDR3 is TGTGCCAGCAGCGTAGTAGCGGGCTCCTACAATGAGCAGTTCTTC. Translation: CASSVVAGSYNEQFF.

The chain employs TRBV7-9 and TRBJ1-3; maybe TRBD1 (6 bases). Looked up from germline, CDR1 is SEHNR and CDR2 is FQNEAQ (reference sequence). This CDR3 comprises 16 residues. V was shortened by 2 bases and J by 0 bases, with 11 bases between the two germline ends. CDR3 sequence: CASSLSSGASGNTIYF. CDR3 in DNA: TGTGCCAGCAGCTTATCCTCAGGGGCCTCTGGAAACACCATATATTTT.

This clone was recorded a few times. The chain carries TRBV29-1 and TRBJ2-1; tentative D call: TRBD2 (6 bases). CDR1 is SQVTM and CDR2 is ANQGSEA in the germline V gene. The CDR3 loop spans 18 amino acids. Trimming shortened V by 3 bases and J by 2 bases, and 23 bases separated the two germline ends. The CDR3 DNA sequence: TGCAGCGTTGACGGGAGAGGCACCACAGACGCTCCCTACAATGAGCAGTTCTTC. Translating gives CSVDGRGTTDAPYNEQFF.

The gene calls are TRBV11-3 and TRBJ2-2; 14 bases match TRBD2. The length of the CDR3 is 17 residues. Germline lookup yields CDR1 SGHNT and CDR2 YENEEA. The V and J ends lost 5 bases and 6 bases, in that order; junction bases with no gene match: 8. The CDR3 bases are TGTGCCAGCAGCCACACCCGGGGACTAGCGGGAGCCGGGGAGCTGTTTTTT. Translated, it gives CASSHTRGLAGAGELFF.

The V and J genes are TRBV11-1 and TRBJ2-5, with TRBD1 matching 11 bases. Per the germline V gene, CDR1 is SGHAT and CDR2 is FQDESV (reference sequence). The CDR3 consists of 15 residues. The trim removed 3 bases at V and 5 bases at J, leaving 5 bases unmatched. The CDR3, as DNA: TGTGCCAGCAGCTTTCCTGGGACAGGGGGGGAGACCCAGTACTTC. The encoded protein is CASSFPGTGGETQYF.

This chain uses TRBV7-3 with TRBJ2-1; 7 nucleotides agree with TRBD2. The CDR3 is 14 amino acids. V lost 0 bases and J lost 9; bases outside the gene matches: 5. Per the germline V gene, CDR1 is SGHTA and CDR2 is FQGTGA. CDR3 nucleotides: TGTGCCAGCAGCTTAACCGGACTAGTCAGTGAGCAGTTCTTC. It codes for CASSLTGLVSEQFF.

This chain links TRBV27 with TRBJ2-7, with a possible D match to TRBD2 (6 bases). Germline values: CDR1 MNHEY, CDR2 SMNVEV (reference sequence). This CDR3 spans 14 amino acids. Trimming removed 6 bases from V and 0 bases from J, with 12 bases in between. In DNA, the CDR3 is TGTGCCAGCAGGCCGGGACTCAACTCCTACGAGCAGTACTTC. This translates into CASRPGLNSYEQYF.

V gene TRBV18 combines with J gene TRBJ1-1; D is unresolved. Germline lookup yields CDR1 KGHSH and CDR2 LQKENI. V was shortened by 4 bases and J by 1 base, with 13 bases between the two germline ends. CDR3 length: 15 residues. The CDR3 DNA follows: TGTGCCAGCTCACAATCCTCGGTTCGGAACACTGAAGCTTTCTTT. Its translation is CASSQSSVRNTEAFF.

V and J are TRBV2 and TRBJ2-7; 11 nucleotides align to TRBD2. Germline values: CDR1 SNHLY, CDR2 FYNNEI. The CDR3 covers 15 residues. V lost 7 bases and J lost 0; bases outside the gene matches: 5. CDR3 sequence reads: CASITTSGASYEQYF. Here the CDR3 DNA reads TGTGCCAGCATTACGACTAGCGGGGCCTCCTACGAGCAGTACTTC.

A single count supports this clone. The chain carries TRBV4-2 and TRBJ1-5; D gene uncertain. V dropped 1 base and J dropped 2 bases, with 12 bases sitting between them. The CDR3 runs to 16 residues. Germline-derived CDR1 and CDR2 are LGHNA and YNFKEQ. CDR3: CASSQGGGWRNQPQHF. CDR3 coding DNA: TGTGCCAGCAGCCAAGGCGGCGGGTGGCGCAATCAGCCCCAGCATTTT.

The gene calls are TRBV2 and TRBJ2-7; 7 nucleotides match TRBD1. The V and J ends lost 3 bases and 3 bases, in that order; junction bases with no gene match: 5. CDR1 and CDR2 (germline): SNHLY, FYNNEI. The CDR3 spans 14 residues. This CDR3 is CASSESWTGYEQYF. The CDR3 DNA sequence: TGTGCCAGCAGTGAGTCCTGGACAGGCTACGAGCAGTACTTC.

The chain couples TRBV27 to TRBJ2-7; 9 bases are shared with TRBD1. The junction had 6 bases not matched to a gene; V was cut back by 0 bases and J by 3 bases. The CDR3 consists of 16 residues. CDR1 and CDR2 (germline): MNHEY, SMNVEV (reference sequence). Written as DNA, the CDR3 is TGTGCCAGCAGTTTATCGGGGGACAGGGTTTTCTACGAGCAGTACTTC. Protein product: CASSLSGDRVFYEQYF.

V usage is TRBV9 and J usage is TRBJ1-3; D is perhaps TRBD1 (6 bases). This CDR3 comprises 16 residues. Trimming took off 0 bases at V and 3 bases at J, with 13 bases between the two ends. Germline V gene data show CDR1 as SGDLS and CDR2 as YYNGEE. CDR3 in amino acids: CASSVAGGAHGNTIYF. CDR3 nucleotides: TGTGCCAGCAGCGTAGCGGGGGGGGCGCATGGAAACACCATATATTTT.

V and J are TRBV28 and TRBJ2-7; 8 bases map to TRBD1. The CDR3 is 12 amino acids. Germline V lookup: CDR1 MDHEN, CDR2 SYDVKM. J lost 2 bases, V lost 8 bases, and 2 bases had no gene match. The CDR3 DNA reads TGTGCCAGCGACAGGGGTACCTACGAGCAGTACTTC. This sequence encodes CASDRGTYEQYF.

The chain links TRBV27 to TRBJ1-1; D not certain. The CDR3 spans 15 residues. The germline V and J ends were trimmed by 5 bases and 0 bases, with 13 bases remaining between them. The germline V gene encodes CDR1 MNHEY and CDR2 SMNVEV (reference sequence). CDR3 DNA: TGTGCCAGCAGTACCATACAGCAGATGAACACTGAAGCTTTCTTT. Protein: CASSTIQQMNTEAFF.